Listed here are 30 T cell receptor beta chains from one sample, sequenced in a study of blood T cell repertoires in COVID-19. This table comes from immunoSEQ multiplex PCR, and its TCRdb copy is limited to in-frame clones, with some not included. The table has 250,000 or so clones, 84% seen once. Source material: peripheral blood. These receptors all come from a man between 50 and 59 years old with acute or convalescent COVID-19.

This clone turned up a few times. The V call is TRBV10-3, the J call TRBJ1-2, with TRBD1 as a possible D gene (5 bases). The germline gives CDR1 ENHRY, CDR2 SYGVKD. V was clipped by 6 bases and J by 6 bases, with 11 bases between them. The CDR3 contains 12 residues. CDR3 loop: CAISGGEDGYTF. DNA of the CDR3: TGTGCCATCAGCGGGGGGGAGGATGGCTACACCTTC.

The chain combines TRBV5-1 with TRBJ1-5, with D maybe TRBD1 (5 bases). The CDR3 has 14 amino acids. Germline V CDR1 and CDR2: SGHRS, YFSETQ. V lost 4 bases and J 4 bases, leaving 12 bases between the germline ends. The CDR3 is CASSPDMGNQPQHF. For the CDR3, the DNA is TGCGCCAGCAGCCCGGACATGGGGAATCAGCCCCAGCATTTT.

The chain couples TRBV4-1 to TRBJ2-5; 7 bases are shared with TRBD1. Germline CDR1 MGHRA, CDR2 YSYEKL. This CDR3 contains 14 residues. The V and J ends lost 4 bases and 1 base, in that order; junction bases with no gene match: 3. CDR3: CASSLGQVQETQYF. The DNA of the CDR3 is TGCGCCAGCAGCCTAGGACAGGTCCAAGAGACCCAGTACTTC.

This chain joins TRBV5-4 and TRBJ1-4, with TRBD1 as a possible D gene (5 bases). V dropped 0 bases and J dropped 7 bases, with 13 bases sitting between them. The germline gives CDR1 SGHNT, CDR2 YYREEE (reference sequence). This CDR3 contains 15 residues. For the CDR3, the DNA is TGTGCCAGCAGCTTGGCCCAGGGTGCGACTGAAAAACTGTTTTTT. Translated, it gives CASSLAQGATEKLFF.

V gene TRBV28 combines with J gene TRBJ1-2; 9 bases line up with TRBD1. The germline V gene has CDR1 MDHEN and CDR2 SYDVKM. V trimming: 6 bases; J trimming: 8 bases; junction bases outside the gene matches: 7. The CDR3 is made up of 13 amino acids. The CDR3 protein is CASRNRGPRGYTF. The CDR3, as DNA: TGTGCCAGCAGAAACAGGGGGCCTCGGGGCTACACCTTC.

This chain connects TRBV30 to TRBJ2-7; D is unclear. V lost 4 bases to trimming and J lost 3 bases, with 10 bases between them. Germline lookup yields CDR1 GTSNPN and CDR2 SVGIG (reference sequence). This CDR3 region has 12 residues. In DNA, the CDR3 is TGTGCCTGGAAGTACAGCCGCTACGAGCAGTACTTC. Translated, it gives CAWKYSRYEQYF.

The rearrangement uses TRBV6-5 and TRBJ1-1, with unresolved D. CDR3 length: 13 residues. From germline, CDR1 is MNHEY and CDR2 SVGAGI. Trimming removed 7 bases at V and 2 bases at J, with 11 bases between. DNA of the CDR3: TGTGCCAGCAAGTTGGGAGTTAACACTGAAGCTTTCTTT. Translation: CASKLGVNTEAFF.

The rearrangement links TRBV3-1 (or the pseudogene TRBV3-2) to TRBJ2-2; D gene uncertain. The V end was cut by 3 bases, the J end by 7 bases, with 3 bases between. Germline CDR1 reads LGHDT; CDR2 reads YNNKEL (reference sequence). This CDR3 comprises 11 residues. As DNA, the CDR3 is TGTGCCAGCAGCCAGCGCGGGGAGCTGTTTTTT. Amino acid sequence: CASSQRGELFF.

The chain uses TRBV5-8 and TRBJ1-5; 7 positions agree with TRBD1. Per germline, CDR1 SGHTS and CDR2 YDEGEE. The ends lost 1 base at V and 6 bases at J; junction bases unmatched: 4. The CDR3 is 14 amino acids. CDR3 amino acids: CASSLRQGGQPQHF. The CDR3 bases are TGTGCCAGCAGCTTGAGACAGGGCGGTCAGCCCCAGCATTTT. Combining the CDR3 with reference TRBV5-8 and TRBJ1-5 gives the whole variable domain EAGVTQSPTHLIKTRGQQATLRCSPISGHTSVYWYQQALGLGLQFLLWYDEGEERNRGNFPPRFSGRQFPNYSSELNVNALELEDSALYLCASSLRQGGQPQHFGDGTRLSIL.

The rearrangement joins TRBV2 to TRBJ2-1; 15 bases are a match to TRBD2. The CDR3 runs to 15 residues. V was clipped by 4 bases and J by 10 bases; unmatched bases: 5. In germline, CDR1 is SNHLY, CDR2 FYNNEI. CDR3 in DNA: TGTGCCAGCAGTGGGACTAGCGGGAGGGCCAGGGAGCAGTTCTTC. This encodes CASSGTSGRAREQFF.

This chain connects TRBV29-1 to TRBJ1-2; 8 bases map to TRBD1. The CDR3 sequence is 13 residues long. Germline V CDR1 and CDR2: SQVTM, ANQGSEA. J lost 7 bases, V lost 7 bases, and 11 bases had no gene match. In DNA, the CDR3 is TGCAGCGCTAAGACAGGGGATGGGCCTGGCTACACCTTC. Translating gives CSAKTGDGPGYTF.

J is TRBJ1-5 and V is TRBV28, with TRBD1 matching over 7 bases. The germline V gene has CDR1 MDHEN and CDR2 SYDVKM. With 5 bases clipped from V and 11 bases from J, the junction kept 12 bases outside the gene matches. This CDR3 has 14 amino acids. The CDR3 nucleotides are TGTGCCAGCAGTCCAACCGACAGGGTTGAGACCCAGCATTTT. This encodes CASSPTDRVETQHF.

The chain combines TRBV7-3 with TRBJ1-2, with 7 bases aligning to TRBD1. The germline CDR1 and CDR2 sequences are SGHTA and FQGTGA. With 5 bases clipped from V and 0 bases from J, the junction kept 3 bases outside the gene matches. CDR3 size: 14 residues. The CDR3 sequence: CASSPGQANYGYTF. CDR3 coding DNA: TGTGCCAGCAGCCCAGGACAGGCTAACTATGGCTACACCTTC. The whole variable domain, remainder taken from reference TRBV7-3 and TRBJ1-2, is GAGVSQTPSNKVTEKGKYVELRCDPISGHTALYWYRQSLGQGPEFLIYFQGTGAADDSGLPNDRFFAVRPEGSVSTLKIQRTERGDSAVYLCASSPGQANYGYTFGSGTRLTVV.

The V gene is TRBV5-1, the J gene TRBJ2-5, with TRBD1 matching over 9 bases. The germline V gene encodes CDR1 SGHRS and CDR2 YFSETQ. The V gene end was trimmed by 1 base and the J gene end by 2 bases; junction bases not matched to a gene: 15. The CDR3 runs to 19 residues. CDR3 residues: CASSLPRTYKGTGQETQYF. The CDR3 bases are TGCGCCAGCAGCTTGCCCCGGACCTACAAAGGGACAGGGCAAGAGACCCAGTACTTC.

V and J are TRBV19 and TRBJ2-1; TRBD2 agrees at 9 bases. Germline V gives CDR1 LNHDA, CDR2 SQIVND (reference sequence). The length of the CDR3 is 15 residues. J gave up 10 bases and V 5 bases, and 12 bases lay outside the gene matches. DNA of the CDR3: TGTGCCAGTAGTTCAGGAACTAGCGGGCGAGCAGAGCAGTTCTTC. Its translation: CASSSGTSGRAEQFF.

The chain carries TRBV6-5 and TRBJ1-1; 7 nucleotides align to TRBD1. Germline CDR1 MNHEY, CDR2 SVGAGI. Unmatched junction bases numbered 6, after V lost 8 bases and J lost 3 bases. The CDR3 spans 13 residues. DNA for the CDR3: TGTGCCAGCCTCACGACAGGGTACACTGAAGCTTTCTTT. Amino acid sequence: CASLTTGYTEAFF.

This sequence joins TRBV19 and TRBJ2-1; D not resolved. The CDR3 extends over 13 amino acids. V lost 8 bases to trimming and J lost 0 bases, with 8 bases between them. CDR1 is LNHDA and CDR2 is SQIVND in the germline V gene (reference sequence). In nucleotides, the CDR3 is TGTGCCAGTGCACTCTTCTCCTACAATGAGCAGTTCTTC. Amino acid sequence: CASALFSYNEQFF.

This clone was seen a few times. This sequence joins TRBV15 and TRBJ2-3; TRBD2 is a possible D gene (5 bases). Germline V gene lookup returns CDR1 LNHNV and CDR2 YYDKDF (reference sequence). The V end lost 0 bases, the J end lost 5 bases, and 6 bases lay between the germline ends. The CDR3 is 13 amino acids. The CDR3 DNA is TGTGCCACCAGCAGAGATCGGGGAGATACGCAGTATTTT. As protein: CATSRDRGDTQYF. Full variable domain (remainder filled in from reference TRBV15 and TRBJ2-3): DAMVIQNPRYQVTQFGKPVTLSCSQTLNHNVMYWYQQKSSQAPKLLFHYYDKDFNNEADTPDNFQSRRPNTSFCFLDIRSPGLGDTAMYLCATSRDRGDTQYFGPGTRLTVL.

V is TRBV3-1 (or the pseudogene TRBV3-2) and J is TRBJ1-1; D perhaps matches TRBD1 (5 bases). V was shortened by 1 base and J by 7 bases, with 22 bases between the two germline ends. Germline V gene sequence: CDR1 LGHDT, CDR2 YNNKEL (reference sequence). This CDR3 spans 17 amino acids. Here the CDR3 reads CASSQVQGAPFKGEAFF. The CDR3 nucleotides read TGTGCCAGCAGCCAAGTCCAAGGGGCCCCTTTTAAGGGTGAAGCTTTCTTT.

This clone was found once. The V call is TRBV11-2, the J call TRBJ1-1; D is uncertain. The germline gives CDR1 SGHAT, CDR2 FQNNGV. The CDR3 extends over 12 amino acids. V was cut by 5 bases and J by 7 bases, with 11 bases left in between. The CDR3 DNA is TGTGCCAGCAGCCACGACACAGATGAAGCTTTCTTT. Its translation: CASSHDTDEAFF.

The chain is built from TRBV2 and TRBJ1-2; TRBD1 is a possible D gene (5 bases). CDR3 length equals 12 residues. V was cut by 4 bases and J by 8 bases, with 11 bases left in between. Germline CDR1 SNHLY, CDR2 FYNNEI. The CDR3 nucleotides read TGTGCCAGCAGTGGGGGCCAAGGAGGCTACACCTTC. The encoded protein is CASSGGQGGYTF.

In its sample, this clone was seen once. The CDR3 sequence: CASSSTDRVYYGYTF. The DNA of the CDR3 is TGTGCCAGCAGCTCGACGGACAGGGTTTACTATGGCTACACCTTC. The rearrangement joins TRBV5-5 to TRBJ1-2, with 8 bases lining up with TRBD1. CDR1 is SGHKS and CDR2 is YYEKEE in the germline V gene (reference sequence). The CDR3 extends over 15 amino acids. Trimming at V came to 3 bases and at J to 3 bases, leaving 7 bases not matched to a gene.

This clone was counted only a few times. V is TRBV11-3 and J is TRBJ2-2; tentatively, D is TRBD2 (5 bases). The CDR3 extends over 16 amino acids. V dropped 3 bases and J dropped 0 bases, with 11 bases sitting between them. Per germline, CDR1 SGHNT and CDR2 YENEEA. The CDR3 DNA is TGTGCCAGCAGCTTTCCTTCAGCGGCGAACACCGGGGAGCTGTTTTTT. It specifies CASSFPSAANTGELFF.

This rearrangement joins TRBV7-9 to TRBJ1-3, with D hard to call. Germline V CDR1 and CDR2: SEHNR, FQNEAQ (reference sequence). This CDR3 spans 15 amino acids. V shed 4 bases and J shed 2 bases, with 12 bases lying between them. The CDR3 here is CASSSRPGAGNTIYF. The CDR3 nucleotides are TGTGCCAGCAGCTCAAGACCAGGTGCTGGAAACACCATATATTTT.

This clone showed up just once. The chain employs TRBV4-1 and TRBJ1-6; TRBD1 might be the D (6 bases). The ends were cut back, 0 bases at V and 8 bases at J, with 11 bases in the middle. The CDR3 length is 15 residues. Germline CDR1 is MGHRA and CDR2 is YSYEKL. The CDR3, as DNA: TGCGCCAGCAGCCAAGATTGGACAGAATATTCACCCCTCCACTTT. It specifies CASSQDWTEYSPLHF.

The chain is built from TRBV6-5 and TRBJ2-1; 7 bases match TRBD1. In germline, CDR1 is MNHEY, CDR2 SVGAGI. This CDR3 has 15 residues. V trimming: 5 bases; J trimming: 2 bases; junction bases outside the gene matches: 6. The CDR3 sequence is CASSNRDSPYNEQFF. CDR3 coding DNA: TGTGCCAGCAGTAACCGGGACAGCCCCTACAATGAGCAGTTCTTC.

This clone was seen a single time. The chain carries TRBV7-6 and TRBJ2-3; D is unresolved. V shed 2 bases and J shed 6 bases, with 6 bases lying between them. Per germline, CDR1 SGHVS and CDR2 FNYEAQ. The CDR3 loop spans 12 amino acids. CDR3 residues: CASSLMEDTQYF. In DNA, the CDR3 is TGTGCCAGCAGCTTAATGGAGGATACGCAGTATTTT.

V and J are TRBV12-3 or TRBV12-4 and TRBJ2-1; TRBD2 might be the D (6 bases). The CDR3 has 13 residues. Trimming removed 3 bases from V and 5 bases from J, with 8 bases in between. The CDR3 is CASSFWGDNEQFF. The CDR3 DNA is TGTGCCAGCAGTTTTTGGGGGGACAATGAGCAGTTCTTC.

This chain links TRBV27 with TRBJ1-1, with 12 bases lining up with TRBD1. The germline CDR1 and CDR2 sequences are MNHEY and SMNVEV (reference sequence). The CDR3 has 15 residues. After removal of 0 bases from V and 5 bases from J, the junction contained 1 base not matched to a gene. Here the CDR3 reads CASSLSGQGATEAFF. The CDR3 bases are TGTGCCAGCAGTTTATCGGGACAGGGGGCGACTGAAGCTTTCTTT.

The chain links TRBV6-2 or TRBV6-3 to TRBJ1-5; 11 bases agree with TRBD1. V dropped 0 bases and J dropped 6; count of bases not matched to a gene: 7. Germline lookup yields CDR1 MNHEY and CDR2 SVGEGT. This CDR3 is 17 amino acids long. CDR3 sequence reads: CASSYSGQGAPGQPQHF. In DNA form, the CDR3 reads TGTGCCAGCAGTTACTCCGGACAGGGGGCACCAGGTCAGCCCCAGCATTTT.